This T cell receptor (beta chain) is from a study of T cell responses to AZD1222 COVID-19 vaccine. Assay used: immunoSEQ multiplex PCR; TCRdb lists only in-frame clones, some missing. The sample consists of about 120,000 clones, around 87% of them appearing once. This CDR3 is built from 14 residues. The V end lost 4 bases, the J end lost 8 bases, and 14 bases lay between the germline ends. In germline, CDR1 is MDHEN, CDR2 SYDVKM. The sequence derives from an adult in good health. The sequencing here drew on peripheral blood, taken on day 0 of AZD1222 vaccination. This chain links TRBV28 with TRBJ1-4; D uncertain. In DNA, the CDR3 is TGTGCCAGCAGTTCTTACGGGAGTGTCGAAAAACTGTTTTTT. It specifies CASSSYGSVEKLFF.